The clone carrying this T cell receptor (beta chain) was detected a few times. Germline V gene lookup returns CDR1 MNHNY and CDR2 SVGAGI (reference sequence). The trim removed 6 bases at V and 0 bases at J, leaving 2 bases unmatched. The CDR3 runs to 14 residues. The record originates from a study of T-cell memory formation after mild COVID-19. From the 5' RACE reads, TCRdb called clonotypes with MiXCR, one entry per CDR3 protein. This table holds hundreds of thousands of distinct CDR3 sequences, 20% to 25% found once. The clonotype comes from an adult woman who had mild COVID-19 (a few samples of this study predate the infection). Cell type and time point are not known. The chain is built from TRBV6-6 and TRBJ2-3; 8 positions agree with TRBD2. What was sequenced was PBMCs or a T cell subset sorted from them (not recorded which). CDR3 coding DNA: TGTGCCAGCAGACTAGCGGAGAGCACAGATACGCAGTATTTT. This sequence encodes CASRLAESTDTQYF.